These 18 T cell receptor beta chains were sequenced from one sample in a study of neurological immune-mediated disorders. TCRdb re-called the 5' RACE reads with MiXCR, one entry per CDR3 protein. The table shows 84,000 or so distinct CDR3 sequences, with about a tenth occurring only once. What was sequenced was PBMCs. The receptors derive from a man aged 40-49 years in good health.

This clonotype is medium-sized within its sample. The genes are TRBV5-1 and TRBJ2-3, with TRBD1 as a possible D gene (5 bases). The CDR3 is made up of 14 amino acids. Germline loops: CDR1 SGHRS, CDR2 YFSETQ. V was pared by 0 bases and J by 6 bases, with 11 bases between. The CDR3 loop reads CASSLARADDTQYF. The CDR3 nucleotides read TGCGCCAGCAGCTTGGCCAGGGCGGATGATACGCAGTATTTT.

This clonotype showed up many times. The chain recombines TRBV10-3 with TRBJ1-2; D may be TRBD1 (5 bases). This CDR3 comprises 15 residues. The V and J ends lost 0 bases and 0 bases respectively, with 8 bases between them. Germline assignment: CDR1 ENHRY and CDR2 SYGVKD. The CDR3 DNA is TGTGCCATCAGTGAGTCGACAGCAGCTAACTATGGCTACACCTTC. This encodes CAISESTAANYGYTF.

This clonotype came up many times. The rearrangement joins TRBV15 to TRBJ2-3; TRBD2 agrees at 9 bases. V trimming: 1 base; J trimming: 4 bases; junction bases outside the gene matches: 0. CDR1 is LNHNV, CDR2 YYDKDF, per germline (reference sequence). The CDR3 is 14 amino acids. As DNA, the CDR3 is TGTGCCACCAGCAGAGTAGCGGGAGCAGATACGCAGTATTTT. Translation: CATSRVAGADTQYF.

Notes on this clonotype: Being one base from a much bigger clone, this may be a read error. The rearrangement links TRBV6-5 to TRBJ2-3, with D perhaps assigned TRBD1 or TRBD2 (5 bases each). The germline CDR1 and CDR2 sequences are MNHEY and SVGAGI. This CDR3 comprises 13 residues. CDR3 in DNA: TGTGCCAACAGTTACGTCGAGGGGGATACGCAGTATTTT. As protein: CANSYVEGDTQYF.

This clonotype was counted at least ten times. This sequence joins TRBV5-1 and TRBJ2-5, with D possibly TRBD2 on 6 matching bases. Germline CDR1 reads SGHRS; CDR2 reads YFSETQ. This CDR3 is built from 15 residues. V lost 0 bases, J lost 4 bases, and 13 bases lay in between. Here the CDR3 DNA reads TGCGCCAGCAGCTTGGACTGGAGGGCCGGAGAGACCCAGTACTTC. Its translation: CASSLDWRAGETQYF.

This clonotype was counted many times. The chain recombines TRBV27 with TRBJ1-4, with D unresolved. The CDR3 contains 16 residues. Germline CDR1 MNHEY, CDR2 SMNVEV (reference sequence). V shed 5 bases and J shed 1 base, with 14 bases lying between them. The DNA of the CDR3 is TGTGCCAGCAGTCCCCGACCAGCGATAACTAATGAAAAACTGTTTTTT. It codes for CASSPRPAITNEKLFF.

There are a few counts of this clonotype. The rearrangement joins TRBV9 to TRBJ2-3; D is unclear. The CDR3 runs to 12 residues. Germline values: CDR1 SGDLS, CDR2 YYNGEE. V was trimmed by 0 bases and J by 6 bases, leaving 5 bases between them. CDR3 nucleotide sequence: TGTGCCAGCAGCGTAGATCCGGATACGCAGTATTTT. Translated: CASSVDPDTQYF.

This clonotype was seen ten or more times. This chain joins TRBV4-2 and TRBJ2-1; 7 nucleotides line up with TRBD2. Germline values: CDR1 LGHNA, CDR2 YNFKEQ. Trimming cost V 3 bases and J 5 bases; bases outside gene matches: 10. This CDR3 spans 16 amino acids. The CDR3 nucleotides read TGTGCCAGCAGCCAGGCCAGCGGGATAGGGGACAATGAGCAGTTCTTC. This gives the protein CASSQASGIGDNEQFF.

This clonotype has ten or more counts. The V and J genes are TRBV5-5 and TRBJ1-4; TRBD1 aligns across 7 bases. Germline values: CDR1 SGHKS, CDR2 YYEKEE (reference sequence). This CDR3 has 13 residues. J was trimmed by 8 bases and V by 4 bases; bases with no gene match: 5. As DNA, the CDR3 is TGTGCCAGCAGCAGACAGGGAGGGGAAAAACTGTTTTTT. This encodes CASSRQGGEKLFF.

Many counts were recorded for this clonotype. V and J are TRBV6-5 and TRBJ2-7; 12 bases fit TRBD1. This CDR3 region has 14 residues. Germline loops: CDR1 MNHEY, CDR2 SVGAGI. Losses at the gene ends were 6 bases for V and 2 bases for J; bases not matched to a gene: 2. The CDR3 DNA reads as TGTGCCAGCAGGGGACAGGGGGCGACCTACGAGCAGTACTTC. Its protein is CASRGQGATYEQYF.

This clonotype has a count of ten or more. This chain uses TRBV12-3 or TRBV12-4 with TRBJ2-5, with D possibly being TRBD1 (5 bases). The CDR3 runs to 14 residues. Trimming cost V 7 bases and J 2 bases, with 14 bases left between them. The CDR3: CASTDRGIQETQYF. The CDR3 bases are TGTGCCAGCACCGATAGGGGTATACAAGAGACCCAGTACTTC.

There are many counts of this clonotype. The chain has TRBV28 and TRBJ2-7, with 12 positions matching TRBD2. This CDR3 is built from 17 residues. V was clipped by 2 bases and J by 2 bases; unmatched bases: 7. CDR1 and CDR2 from the germline V gene are MDHEN and SYDVKM. CDR3 nucleotide sequence: TGTGCCAGCAGTTTACTAGCGGGAGGGCTCCGACCCTACGAGCAGTACTTC. This translates into CASSLLAGGLRPYEQYF.

Details on this clonotype: A much larger clone lies one base from this, so it may be a read error. V is TRBV5-1 and J is TRBJ2-5; 7 bases agree with TRBD1. CDR3 length: 13 amino acids. CDR1 and CDR2 from the germline V gene are SGHRS and YFSETQ. The CDR3 sequence is CANSPDRIETQYF. In DNA, the CDR3 is TGCGCCAACAGCCCGGACAGGATTGAGACCCAGTACTTC.

This clonotype came up many times. This chain uses TRBV5-1 with TRBJ2-1; 7 positions match TRBD1. Germline assignment: CDR1 SGHRS and CDR2 YFSETQ. J was trimmed by 4 bases and V by 4 bases; bases with no gene match: 8. The CDR3 spans 15 residues. The CDR3 DNA reads as TGCGCCAGCAGCCTTATCGGACAGGAGTACAATGAGCAGTTCTTC. Translated, it gives CASSLIGQEYNEQFF. Drawing the rest from reference TRBV5-1 and TRBJ2-1, the complete variable domain is KAGVTQTPRYLIKTRGQQVTLSCSPISGHRSVSWYQQTPGQGLQFLFEYFSETQRNKGNFPGRFSGRQFSNSRSEMNVSTLELGDSALYLCASSLIGQEYNEQFFGPGTRLTVL.

This clonotype has ten or more counts. The DNA for the CDR3 is TGTGCCAGCACCCCCATCAGTGAACCTATGGCTACAACCTTC. It yields the protein CASTPISEPMATTF. The V gene is TRBV9, the J gene TRBJ1-2, with D unresolved. Germline V gene sequence: CDR1 SGDLS, CDR2 YYNGEE. This CDR3 has 14 residues. V lost 6 bases and J 14 bases, leaving 26 bases between the germline ends.

This clonotype was seen many times. The genes are TRBV7-8 and TRBJ2-3; the match to TRBD1 covers 7 bases. The CDR3 length is 16 residues. CDR1 is SGHVS and CDR2 is FQNEAQ in the germline V gene. V lost 5 bases to trimming and J lost 3 bases; unmatched junction nucleotides: 11. The CDR3 DNA is TGTGCCAGCAGCAAGACGGACAGGAAAGGGACAGATACGCAGTATTTT. This gives the protein CASSKTDRKGTDTQYF.

This clonotype showed up just once. The rearrangement joins TRBV5-4 to TRBJ1-1; TRBD1 is a possible D gene (6 bases). The germline gives CDR1 SGHNT, CDR2 YYREEE (reference sequence). The CDR3 contains 16 residues. Trimming took off 0 bases at V and 2 bases at J, with 14 bases between the two ends. CDR3 amino acids: CASSLGRTVKNTEAFF. The CDR3 DNA sequence: TGTGCCAGCAGCTTGGGGCGGACAGTAAAAAACACTGAAGCTTTCTTT.

This clonotype was observed many times. The CDR3 nucleotides read TGCAGCGTCCAAGGGGTCGCGAGAGAGACCCAGTACTTC. Encoded protein: CSVQGVARETQYF. The chain couples TRBV29-1 to TRBJ2-5, with TRBD1 as a possible D gene (5 bases). This CDR3 is built from 13 residues. Trimming took 6 bases from V and 4 from J, leaving 15 bases between them. Germline lookup yields CDR1 SQVTM and CDR2 ANQGSEA. Drawing the rest from reference TRBV29-1 and TRBJ2-5, the complete variable domain is SAVISQKPSRDICQRGTSLTIQCQVDSQVTMMFWYRQQPGQSLTLIATANQGSEATYESGFVIDKFPISRPNLTFSTLTVSNMSPEDSSIYLCSVQGVARETQYFGPGTRLLVL.